This is a list of T cell receptor beta chains from one sample in a study of beta chain features in type 1 diabetes. Method: immunoSEQ multiplex PCR; TCRdb's copy keeps in-frame clones and lacks some. The sample records more than 120,000 clones, more than 9% being singletons. The sample taken for sequencing was naive CD4+ T cells from blood. Every receptor here comes from a man younger than 35 in good health. CDR3s include the opening cysteine and the closing phenylalanine or tryptophan. Fields, in order: J gene, D gene, clone size, V gene, CDR3 DNA, CDR3 protein. D genes are given only for firm matches. Size is omitted from some rows. Given values are once, few, many or a class for expanded clones.

>TRBJ1-2|.|few|TRBV7-2
TGTGCCAGCAGCTCCACGACAGGCGACTATGGCTACACCTTC
CASSSTTGDYGYTF
>TRBJ1-6|TRBD1|.|TRBV27
TGTGCCAGCAGTTTATCCCGTGATGGGACAGGGAATTCACCCCTCCACTTT
CASSLSRDGTGNSPLHF
>TRBJ2-3|.|.|TRBV9
TGTGCCAGCAGCGTATCGCTAGCCGCAGATACGCAGTATTTT
CASSVSLAADTQYF
>TRBJ1-2|.|.|TRBV18
TGTGCCAGCTCATCTTCCGAGGCTAACTATGGCTACACCTTC
CASSSSEANYGYTF
>TRBJ2-5|TRBD1|.|TRBV11-2
TGTGCCAGCAGCTCGGACAGGGGGCGAGAGACCCAGTACTTC
CASSSDRGRETQYF
>TRBJ2-5|.|few|TRBV5-1
TGCGCCAGCAGCTTGGGCGGGTTCCAAGAGACCCAGTACTTC
CASSLGGFQETQYF
>TRBJ1-4|TRBD1|.|TRBV5-1
TGCGCCAGCAGCGCCCTGGGACAGTTAAATGAAAAACTGTTTTTT
CASSALGQLNEKLFF
>TRBJ2-5|.|.|TRBV6-6
TGTGCCAGCAGCAGGACACATCAAGAGACCCAGTACTTC
CASSRTHQETQYF
>TRBJ2-1|.|few|TRBV6-5
TGTGCCAGCAGTTACTCGAGTAGGCAGTTCTTC
CASSYSSRQFF
>TRBJ2-2|.|few|TRBV5-1
TGCGCCAGCAGCTTAAATACCGGGACAAAGGTCCCTGAGCTGTTTTTT
CASSLNTGTKVPELFF
>TRBJ2-7|TRBD2|few|TRBV4-1
TGCGCCAGCAGCCAAGGGCAAGCGGGGGGATCCTACGAGCAGTACTTC
CASSQGQAGGSYEQYF
>TRBJ1-5|TRBD1|.|TRBV7-2
TGTGCCAGCAGCTTACGAGGCAGCGGGACAGGTAATCAGCCCCAGCATTTT
CASSLRGSGTGNQPQHF
>TRBJ1-2|.|.|TRBV7-9
TGTGCCAGCAGCTTAGAAGGGATCGGGAGCTACACCTTC
CASSLEGIGSYTF
>TRBJ2-7|.|few|TRBV4-3
TGCGCCAGCAGCCAAGACTCGGAGGGGAAAAGCTCCTACGAGCAGTACTTC
CASSQDSEGKSSYEQYF
>TRBJ1-6|.|few|TRBV25-1
TGTGCCAGCAGCGAGAGCTCCTATAATTCACCCCTCCACTTT
CASSESSYNSPLHF
>TRBJ1-5|TRBD1|.|TRBV29-1
TGCAGCGCCCTAACAGGGGGCAATCAGCCCCAGCATTTT
CSALTGGNQPQHF
>TRBJ1-5|.|few|TRBV30
TGTGCCTGGAGTGTCCTACAGGGAAGTCAGCCCCAGCATTTT
CAWSVLQGSQPQHF
>TRBJ2-7|TRBD2|.|TRBV7-7
TGTGCCAGCAGCTCCTGGGGGGGGACTTCCTACGAGCAGTACTTC
CASSSWGGTSYEQYF
>TRBJ1-4|.|many|TRBV7-2
TGTGCCAGCAGCTTCGGCAGGGTCAACGAAAAACTGTTTTTT
CASSFGRVNEKLFF
>TRBJ2-5|.|many|TRBV10-3
TGTGCCATCAGTGAGTCTAGGTCAGGGGTCGAGACCCAGTACTTC
CAISESRSGVETQYF
>TRBJ1-5|TRBD1|.|TRBV30
TGTGCCCTCGGGACAGGGTATGGAGCGGGGTCGGGTCAGCCCCAGCCTTTT
CALGTGYGAGSGQPQPF
>TRBJ2-2|.|.|TRBV2
TGTGCCAGCAGTAGGGAAAAACAGGGTACCGGGGAGCTGTTTTTT
CASSREKQGTGELFF
>TRBJ2-1|TRBD1|.|TRBV5-4
TGTGCCAGCAGCTGGGGGGGGACAGGGGGCTACAATGAGCAGTTCTTC
CASSWGGTGGYNEQFF
>TRBJ1-2|.|few|TRBV5-1
TGCGCCAGCAGCTTAGTCGCAGGGAACTATGGCTACACCTTC
CASSLVAGNYGYTF
>TRBJ1-2|TRBD1|few|TRBV28
TGTGCCAGCAGTTTTTCGGGGACAGCCAAAATCTATGGCTACACCTTC
CASSFSGTAKIYGYTF
>TRBJ2-3|TRBD1|few|TRBV10-1
TGCGCCAGCAGTCGGACAGGGGACGGAACAGATACGCAGTATTTT
CASSRTGDGTDTQYF
>TRBJ2-5|TRBD2|.|TRBV4-2
TGTGCCAGCAGCCAAGATCAGCAGGGTAGCGGGAGAAAAGAGACCCAGTACTTC
CASSQDQQGSGRKETQYF
>TRBJ2-2|TRBD2|.|TRBV6-5
TGTGCCAGCACCATAGCGGGGGGGAACACCGGGGAGCTGTTTTTT
CASTIAGGNTGELFF
>TRBJ2-2|TRBD2|few|TRBV18
TGTGCCAGCTCAATCGGACTAGCGGGGACCACCGGGGAGCTGTTTTTT
CASSIGLAGTTGELFF
>TRBJ2-7|.|.|TRBV4-3
TGCGCCAGCAGCCAAGATGGAGTACCCTACGAGCAGTACTTC
CASSQDGVPYEQYF
>TRBJ1-1|TRBD1|many|TRBV4-1
TGCGCCAGCAGCCAGCCGGGACAGTACACTGAAGCTTTCTTT
CASSQPGQYTEAFF
>TRBJ2-7|.|.|TRBV4-1
TGCGCCAGCAGCCCAGGGTTACAGGGTCGAGTCTACGAGCAGTACTTC
CASSPGLQGRVYEQYF
>TRBJ2-1|TRBD2|many|TRBV19
TGTGCCAGTAGTTCGGCAAACCTATATAGCGGGGATGAGCAGTTCTTC
CASSSANLYSGDEQFF
>TRBJ2-7|.|few|TRBV7-9
TGTGCCAGCAGCTTAGAATGGGCCCACGAGCAGTACTTC
CASSLEWAHEQYF
>TRBJ2-7|TRBD1|few|TRBV15
TGTGCCACCAGCAGAGATGATAGGGGGCCCCTACTTTACGAGCAGTACTTC
CATSRDDRGPLLYEQYF
>TRBJ1-2|.|.|TRBV19
TGTGCCACTACGTCGACAGGAAATTCTAACTATGGCTACACCTTC
CATTSTGNSNYGYTF
>TRBJ2-2|.|.|TRBV7-2
TGTGCCAGCAGCTTAGGGGGGGTCCCCGGGGAGCTGTTTTTT
CASSLGGVPGELFF
>TRBJ2-1|.|.|TRBV27
TGTGCCAGCAGTTTTCTTAGGGGATATGAGCAGTTCTTC
CASSFLRGYEQFF
>TRBJ2-3|TRBD1|.|TRBV9
TGTGCCAGCAGCGTAGAGGGACAGGGGTGGGCCACAGATACGCAGTATTTT
CASSVEGQGWATDTQYF
>TRBJ2-1|.|few|TRBV19
TGTGCCAGTAGCGCCTCGAGACACCTCTACAATGAGCAGTTCTTC
CASSASRHLYNEQFF
>TRBJ2-1|.|.|TRBV7-2
TGTGCCAGCAGCTTAGTGGCCTTGACCTACAATGAGCAGTTCTTC
CASSLVALTYNEQFF
>TRBJ1-5|.|.|TRBV28
TGTGCCAGCACCCTTGGGGCTTTTGGCGGGACTGTGCCCCAGCATTTT
CASTLGAFGGTVPQHF
>TRBJ2-2|.|many|TRBV7-9
TGTGCCAGCAGCTTGCTGGAGGGTGTGACCGGGGAGCTGTTTTTT
CASSLLEGVTGELFF
>TRBJ2-3|.|.|TRBV7-3
TGTGCCAGCAGCTTAGTACAAGATACGCAGTATTTT
CASSLVQDTQYF
>TRBJ2-3|TRBD2|.|TRBV5-1
TGCGCCAGCAGCTTATATGCTAGCGGGGGGGCCATAGATACGCAGTATTTT
CASSLYASGGAIDTQYF
>TRBJ2-1|.|.|TRBV30
TGTGCCTGGAGTTGGCTAGCCGGTGAGCAGTTCTTC
CAWSWLAGEQFF
>TRBJ1-4|.|few|TRBV19
TGTGCCAGTACCCAACTCGGACGGGGTAATGAAAAACTGTTTTTT
CASTQLGRGNEKLFF
>TRBJ1-2|TRBD1|.|TRBV6-5
TGTGCCAGCCAGGGGGCAGGTGGCTACACCTTC
CASQGAGGYTF